Listed below are T cell receptor beta chains from one sample, sequenced in a study of T cell responses to AZD1222 COVID-19 vaccine. TCRdb's table, derived via immunoSEQ multiplex PCR, lists solely in-frame clones and lacks some. The sample shows 45,000 to 55,000 clones, 65% to 80% of them seen only once. The input for sequencing was peripheral blood, taken on day 0 of MenACWY control vaccination. Receptors were obtained from an adult in good health. The CDR3 runs from the conserved cysteine through the conserved F or W.

V gene: TRBV4-1
CDR3 protein: CASSHRDSYEQYF

V gene: TRBV6-4
CDR3 protein: CASSDGTSTGELFF

V gene: TRBV10-1
CDR3 protein: CASSDRNEQFF

V gene: TRBV29-1
CDR3 protein: CSVEGELREQFF

V gene: TRBV29-1
CDR3 protein: CSVRLAGGPLETQYF

V gene: TRBV10-3
CDR3 protein: CAISELVAGTDTQYF

V gene: TRBV5-5
CDR3 protein: CASSFSLLPDQPQHF

V gene: TRBV3-1/TRBV3-2
CDR3 protein: CASSPRTGGNTIYF

V gene: TRBV7-8
CDR3 protein: CASSSQPAGGSSPLHF

V gene: TRBV19
CDR3 protein: CASSRPGSPMNTEAFF

V gene: TRBV27
CDR3 protein: CASGTVTTGELFF

V gene: TRBV11-2
CDR3 protein: CASSLGGLTEAFF

V gene: TRBV3-1/TRBV3-2
CDR3 protein: CASSPGGMRATEAFF

V gene: TRBV30
CDR3 protein: CAWSPRLAGAEQYF

V gene: TRBV30
CDR3 protein: CAWSETDTQYF

V gene: TRBV5-1
CDR3 protein: CASSQGSLTNSPLHF

V gene: TRBV19
CDR3 protein: CASSPRDGKNIQYF

V gene: TRBV7-2
CDR3 protein: CASSTLRGSGEKLFF

V gene: TRBV18
CDR3 protein: CASSRSLSVETDTQYF

V gene: TRBV2
CDR3 protein: CASSVDGDNEKLFF

V gene: TRBV29-1
CDR3 protein: CSVDEGSQYNEQFF

V gene: TRBV6-5
CDR3 protein: CASSYSQGALYEQYF

V gene: TRBV5-1
CDR3 protein: CASSFGQGRTEAFF

V gene: TRBV25-1
CDR3 protein: CASSRTGQYGYTF

V gene: TRBV5-4
CDR3 protein: CASSTRQGVTYEQYF

V gene: TRBV2
CDR3 protein: CASSAPGVSNQPQHF

V gene: TRBV19
CDR3 protein: CASRAVGQGNQPQHF

V gene: TRBV2
CDR3 protein: CASQKGRRSYEQYF

V gene: TRBV12-3/TRBV12-4
CDR3 protein: CASSLEIIAEAFF

V gene: TRBV19
CDR3 protein: CASTSYSNQPQHF

V gene: TRBV2
CDR3 protein: CASSHTSALVNEQFF

V gene: TRBV10-1
CDR3 protein: CASSEDSLSYEQYF

V gene: TRBV6-4
CDR3 protein: CASSDRWGSEQFF

V gene: TRBV19
CDR3 protein: CASSIAGYGYTF

V gene: TRBV18
CDR3 protein: CASSRGGSSYEQYF

V gene: TRBV27
CDR3 protein: CASSRTGISYGYTF

V gene: TRBV6-5
CDR3 protein: CASSYYEGASYEQYF

V gene: TRBV19
CDR3 protein: CASSMTQGSSPLHF

V gene: TRBV6-4
CDR3 protein: CASSLLAGATDTQYF

V gene: TRBV25-1
CDR3 protein: CASRPPFLNEQFF

V gene: TRBV19
CDR3 protein: CASSITGDTEAFF

V gene: TRBV5-8
CDR3 protein: CASSRSLWTLLSGETQYF

V gene: TRBV9
CDR3 protein: CASSGGTVNQPQHF

V gene: TRBV5-6
CDR3 protein: CASSSLGQLDYGYTF

V gene: TRBV15
CDR3 protein: CATSRARGAYEQYF

V gene: TRBV30
CDR3 protein: CAWRVGNYKNIQYF

V gene: TRBV6-5
CDR3 protein: CASRETSGSPGELFF

V gene: TRBV28
CDR3 protein: CASSFSTGGPDTQYF

V gene: TRBV5-4
CDR3 protein: CASSYGTPSSYEQYF

V gene: TRBV29-1
CDR3 protein: CSAQGPVNEQFF

V gene: TRBV5-1
CDR3 protein: CASSIYNEQFF

V gene: TRBV4-1
CDR3 protein: CASSQEAPTRGGEKLFF

V gene: TRBV28
CDR3 protein: CASSTVMSLNQPQHF

V gene: TRBV4-1
CDR3 protein: CASSQLGLDYNEQFF

V gene: TRBV6-5
CDR3 protein: CASSYGGSQNTEAFF

V gene: TRBV3-1/TRBV3-2
CDR3 protein: CASSQVKGGPNEKLFF

V gene: TRBV10-3
CDR3 protein: CAISLHGVGNEQFF

V gene: TRBV25-1
CDR3 protein: CASRGTGVPDTQYF

V gene: TRBV27
CDR3 protein: CASSSYRDGYTF